The TCR beta chain under discussion was sequenced for a study of cytomegalovirus exposure and HLA in healthy donors. Points from the study as a whole: TCR sequences were mostly rare, though some public TCRs occurred in many donors. The authors listed 150 or so TCR beta chains as cytomegalovirus-associated. Among the CMV-associated chains, three were confirmed in vitro as specific for CMV antigens.

TCRdb keeps only in-frame clones here, not all; method: immunoSEQ multiplex PCR. The data show more than 110,000 clones, 80% to 90% seen once. Germline V gives CDR1 SQVTM, CDR2 ANQGSEA. V was shortened by 1 base and J by 5 bases, with 11 bases between the two germline ends. The CDR3 totals 13 residues. The donors were part of the validation cohort of roughly 110 subjects. That cohort was separate from the first cohort, which comprised 550 to 750 subjects. Regarding this clone: Its antigen is not known.

This TCR derives from a woman in her 30s in good health and CMV-seronegative. Specimen: PBMCs. The chain carries TRBV29-1 and TRBJ2-5; D uncertain. As DNA, the CDR3 is TGCAGCGTTGAAGGCAGATTCGGGGAGACCCAGTACTTC. Protein sequence: CSVEGRFGETQYF.